The present T cell receptor (beta chain) was sequenced within a study of T cells after yellow fever vaccination. Across the whole study: Low-cell-number fractions were prepared with SMART-Seq v4 Ultra Low Input.

Germline V gene lookup returns CDR1 DFQATT and CDR2 SNEGSKA (reference sequence). V shed 0 bases, J shed 4 bases, and the junction held 5 bases outside the gene matches. The CDR3 is 15 amino acids. TCRdb ran MiXCR on the 5' RACE reads and lists one entry per CDR3 protein. The sample lists 400,000 to 650,000 distinct CDR3 sequences, around a fifth seen once, with about 15% in the top ten. This clonotype was obtained from a young man who received the YFV17D yellow fever vaccine. Specimen: PBMCs, collected roughly 20 days after the first yellow fever vaccination. The chain joins TRBV20-1 to TRBJ2-3, with 9 bases lining up with TRBD2. The chain's CDR3 is CSARDGRGGPDTQYF. CDR3 in DNA: TGCAGTGCTAGAGACGGGCGGGGGGGCCCAGATACGCAGTATTTT.